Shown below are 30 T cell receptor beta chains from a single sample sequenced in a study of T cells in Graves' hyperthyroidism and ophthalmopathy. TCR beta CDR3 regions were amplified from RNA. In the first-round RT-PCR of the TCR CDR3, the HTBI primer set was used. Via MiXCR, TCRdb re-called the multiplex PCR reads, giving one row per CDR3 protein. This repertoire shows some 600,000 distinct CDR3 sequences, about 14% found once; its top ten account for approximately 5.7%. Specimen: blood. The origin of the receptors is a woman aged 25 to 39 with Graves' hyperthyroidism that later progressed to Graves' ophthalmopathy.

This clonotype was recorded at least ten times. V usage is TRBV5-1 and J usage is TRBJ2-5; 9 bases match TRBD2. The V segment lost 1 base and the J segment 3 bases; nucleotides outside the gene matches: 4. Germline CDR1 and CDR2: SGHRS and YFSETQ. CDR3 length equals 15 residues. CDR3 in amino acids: CASSLLTSGKETQYF. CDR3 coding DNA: TGCGCCAGCAGCTTGTTGACTAGCGGAAAAGAGACCCAGTACTTC.

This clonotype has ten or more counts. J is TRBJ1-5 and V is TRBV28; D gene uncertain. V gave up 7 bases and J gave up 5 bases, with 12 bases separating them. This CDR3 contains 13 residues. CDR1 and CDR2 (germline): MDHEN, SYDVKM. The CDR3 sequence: CASTFPQDQPQHF. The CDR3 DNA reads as TGTGCCAGCACCTTCCCCCAGGATCAGCCCCAGCATTTT.

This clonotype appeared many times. DNA of the CDR3: TGTGCCAGCACCCCTGTAAAGACAGGGGGGGATGAGCAGTTCTTC. Its protein is CASTPVKTGGDEQFF. The V gene is TRBV28, the J gene TRBJ2-1; the match to TRBD1 covers 9 bases. CDR1 is MDHEN and CDR2 is SYDVKM in the germline V gene. This CDR3 has 15 residues. The J segment lost 8 bases and the V segment lost 7 bases, leaving 12 bases of the junction unmatched.

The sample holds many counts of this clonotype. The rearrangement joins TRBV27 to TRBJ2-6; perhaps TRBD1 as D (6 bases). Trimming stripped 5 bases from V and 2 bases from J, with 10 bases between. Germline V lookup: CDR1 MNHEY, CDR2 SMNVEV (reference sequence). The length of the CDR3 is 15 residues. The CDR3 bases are TGTGCCAGCAGTCCACAGGGACCTGGGGCCAACGTCCTGACTTTC. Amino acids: CASSPQGPGANVLTF.

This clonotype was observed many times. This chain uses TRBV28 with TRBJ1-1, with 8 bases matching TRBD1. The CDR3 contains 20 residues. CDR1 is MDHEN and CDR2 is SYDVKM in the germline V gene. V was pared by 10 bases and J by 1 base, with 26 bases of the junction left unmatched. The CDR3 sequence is CATGSFNNPETGATNTEAFF. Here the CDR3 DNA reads TGTGCCACAGGGAGTTTCAATAACCCCGAGACAGGGGCTACGAACACTGAAGCTTTCTTT.

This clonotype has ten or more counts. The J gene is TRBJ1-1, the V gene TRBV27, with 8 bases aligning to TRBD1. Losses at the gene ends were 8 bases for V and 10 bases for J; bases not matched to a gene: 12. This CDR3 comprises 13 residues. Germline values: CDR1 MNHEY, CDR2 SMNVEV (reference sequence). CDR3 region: CASATGGPGGAFF. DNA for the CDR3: TGTGCCAGCGCAACAGGGGGACCTGGGGGAGCTTTCTTT.

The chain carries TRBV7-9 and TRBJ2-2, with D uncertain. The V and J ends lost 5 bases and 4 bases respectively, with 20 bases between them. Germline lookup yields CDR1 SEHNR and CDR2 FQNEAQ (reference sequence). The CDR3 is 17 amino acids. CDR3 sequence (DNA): TGTGCCAGCAGCAACATACGCCCAGATTGGGGCACCGGGGAGCTGTTTTTT. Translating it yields CASSNIRPDWGTGELFF.

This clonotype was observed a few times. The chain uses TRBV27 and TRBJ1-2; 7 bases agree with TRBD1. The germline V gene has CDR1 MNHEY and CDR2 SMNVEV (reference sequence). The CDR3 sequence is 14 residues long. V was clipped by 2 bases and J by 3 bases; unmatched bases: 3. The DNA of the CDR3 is TGTGCCAGCAGTTTAAAGGGGGCAGACTATGGCTACACCTTC. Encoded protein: CASSLKGADYGYTF.

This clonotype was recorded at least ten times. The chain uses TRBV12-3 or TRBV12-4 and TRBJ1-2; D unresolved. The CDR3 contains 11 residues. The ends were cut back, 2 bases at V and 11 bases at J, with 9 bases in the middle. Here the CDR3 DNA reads TGTGCCAGCAGTTTACATCAGAAGTACACCTTC. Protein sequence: CASSLHQKYTF.

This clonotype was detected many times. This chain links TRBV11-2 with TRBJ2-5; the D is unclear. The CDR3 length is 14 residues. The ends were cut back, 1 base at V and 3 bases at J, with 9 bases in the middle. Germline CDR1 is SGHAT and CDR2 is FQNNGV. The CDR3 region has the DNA TGTGCCAGCAGCTTAGTTAGGCGCAAAGAGACCCAGTACTTC. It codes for CASSLVRRKETQYF.

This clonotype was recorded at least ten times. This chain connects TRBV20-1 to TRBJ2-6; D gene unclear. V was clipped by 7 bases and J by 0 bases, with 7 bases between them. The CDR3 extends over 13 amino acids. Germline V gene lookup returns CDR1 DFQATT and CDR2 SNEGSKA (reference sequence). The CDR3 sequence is CSVGVSGANVLTF. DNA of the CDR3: TGCAGTGTCGGAGTCTCTGGGGCCAACGTCCTGACTTTC.

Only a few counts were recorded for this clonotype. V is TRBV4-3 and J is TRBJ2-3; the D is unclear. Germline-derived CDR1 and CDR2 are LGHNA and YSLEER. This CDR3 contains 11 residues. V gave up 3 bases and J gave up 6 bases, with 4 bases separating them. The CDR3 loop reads CASSHWDTQYF. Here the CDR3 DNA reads TGCGCCAGCAGCCATTGGGATACGCAGTATTTT.

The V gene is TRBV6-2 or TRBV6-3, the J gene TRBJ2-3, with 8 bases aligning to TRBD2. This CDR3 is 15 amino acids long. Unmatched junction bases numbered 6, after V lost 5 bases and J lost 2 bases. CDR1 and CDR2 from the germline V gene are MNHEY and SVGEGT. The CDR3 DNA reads TGTGCCAGCAGTGGCGGGACTAGACCCACAGATACGCAGTATTTT. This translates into CASSGGTRPTDTQYF.

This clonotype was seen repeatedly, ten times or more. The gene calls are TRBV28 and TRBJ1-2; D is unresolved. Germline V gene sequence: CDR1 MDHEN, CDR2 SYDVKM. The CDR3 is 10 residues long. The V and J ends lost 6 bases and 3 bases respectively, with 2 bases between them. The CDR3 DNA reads TGTGCCAGCAGCCACTATGGCTACACCTTC. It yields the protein CASSHYGYTF.

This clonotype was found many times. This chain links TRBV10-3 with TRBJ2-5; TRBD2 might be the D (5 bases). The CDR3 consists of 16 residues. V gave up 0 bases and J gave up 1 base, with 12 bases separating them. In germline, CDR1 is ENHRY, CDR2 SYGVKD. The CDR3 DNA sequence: TGTGCCATCAGTGAGTCGCACGGGAATTCCCAAGAGACCCAGTACTTC. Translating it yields CAISESHGNSQETQYF.

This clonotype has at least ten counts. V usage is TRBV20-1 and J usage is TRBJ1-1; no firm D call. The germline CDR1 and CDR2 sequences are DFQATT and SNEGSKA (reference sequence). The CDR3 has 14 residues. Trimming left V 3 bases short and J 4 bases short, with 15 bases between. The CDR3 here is CSASRDGGGTEAFF. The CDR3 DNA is TGCAGTGCTAGTCGGGATGGAGGAGGCACTGAAGCTTTCTTT.

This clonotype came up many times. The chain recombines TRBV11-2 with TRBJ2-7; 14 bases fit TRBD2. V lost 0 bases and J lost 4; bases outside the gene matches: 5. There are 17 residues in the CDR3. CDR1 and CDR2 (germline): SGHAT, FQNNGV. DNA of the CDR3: TGTGCCAGCAGCTTAGATTTAGGGACTAGCGGGAGTTACGAGCAGTACTTC. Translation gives CASSLDLGTSGSYEQYF.

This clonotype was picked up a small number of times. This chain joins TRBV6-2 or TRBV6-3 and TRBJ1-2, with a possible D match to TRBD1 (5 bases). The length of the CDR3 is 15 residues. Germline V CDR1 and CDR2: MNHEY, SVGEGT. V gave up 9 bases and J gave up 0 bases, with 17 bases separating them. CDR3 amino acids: CASVSVRDANYGYTF. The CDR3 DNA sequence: TGTGCCAGTGTGTCGGTCCGGGACGCTAACTATGGCTACACCTTC.

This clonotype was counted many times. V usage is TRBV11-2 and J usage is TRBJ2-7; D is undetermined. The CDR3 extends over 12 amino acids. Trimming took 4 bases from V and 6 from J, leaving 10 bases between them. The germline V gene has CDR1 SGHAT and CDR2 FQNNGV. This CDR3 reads CASSWKAGEQYF. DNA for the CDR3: TGTGCCAGCAGCTGGAAAGCTGGCGAGCAGTACTTC.

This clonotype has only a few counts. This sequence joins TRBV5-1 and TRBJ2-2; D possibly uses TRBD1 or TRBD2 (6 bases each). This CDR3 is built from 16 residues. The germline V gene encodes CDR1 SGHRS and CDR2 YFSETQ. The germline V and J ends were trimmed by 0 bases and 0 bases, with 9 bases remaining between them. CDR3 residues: CASSLEGGANTGELFF. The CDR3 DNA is TGCGCCAGCAGCTTGGAGGGGGGAGCGAACACCGGGGAGCTGTTTTTT.

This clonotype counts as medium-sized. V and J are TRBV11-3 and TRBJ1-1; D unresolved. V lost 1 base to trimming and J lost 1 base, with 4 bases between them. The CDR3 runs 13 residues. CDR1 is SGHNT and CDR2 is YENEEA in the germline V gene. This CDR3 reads CASSLVQNTEAFF. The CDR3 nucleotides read TGTGCCAGCAGCTTAGTCCAGAACACTGAAGCTTTCTTT.

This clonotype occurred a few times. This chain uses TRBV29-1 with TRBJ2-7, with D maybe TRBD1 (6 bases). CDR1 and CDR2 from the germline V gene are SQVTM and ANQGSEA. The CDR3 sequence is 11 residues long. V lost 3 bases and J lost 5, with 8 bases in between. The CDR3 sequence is CSVDWTDEQYF. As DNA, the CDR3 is TGCAGCGTTGACTGGACAGACGAGCAGTACTTC.

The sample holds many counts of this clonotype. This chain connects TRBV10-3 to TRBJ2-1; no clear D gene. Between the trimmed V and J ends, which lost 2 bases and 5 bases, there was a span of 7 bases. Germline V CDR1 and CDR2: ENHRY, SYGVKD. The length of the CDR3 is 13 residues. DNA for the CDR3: TGTGCCATCAGTGAGCCAAATAACAATGAGCAGTTCTTC. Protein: CAISEPNNNEQFF.

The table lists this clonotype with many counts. CDR3 region: CRHNRGDEGGANYGYTF. DNA of the CDR3: TGCCGTCACAATCGAGGGGATGAGGGGGGAGCTAACTATGGCTACACCTTC. V gene TRBV20-1 combines with J gene TRBJ1-2; tentative D call: TRBD1 (6 bases). The length of the CDR3 is 17 residues. Per the germline V gene, CDR1 is DFQATT and CDR2 is SNEGSKA (reference sequence).

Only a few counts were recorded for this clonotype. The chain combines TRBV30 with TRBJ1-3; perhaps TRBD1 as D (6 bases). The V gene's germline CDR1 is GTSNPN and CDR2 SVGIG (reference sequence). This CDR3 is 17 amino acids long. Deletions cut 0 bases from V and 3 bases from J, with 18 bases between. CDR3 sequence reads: CAWSVRGAGRFGNTIYF. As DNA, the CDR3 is TGTGCCTGGAGTGTACGGGGGGCTGGGAGATTTGGAAACACCATATATTTT.

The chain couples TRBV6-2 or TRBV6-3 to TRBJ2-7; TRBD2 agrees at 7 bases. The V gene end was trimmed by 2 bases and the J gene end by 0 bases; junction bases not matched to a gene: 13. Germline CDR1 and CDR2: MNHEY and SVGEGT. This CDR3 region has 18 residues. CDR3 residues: CASSYDPLLAVYSYEQYF. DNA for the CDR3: TGTGCCAGCAGTTACGACCCGTTGCTAGCGGTATACTCCTACGAGCAGTACTTC.

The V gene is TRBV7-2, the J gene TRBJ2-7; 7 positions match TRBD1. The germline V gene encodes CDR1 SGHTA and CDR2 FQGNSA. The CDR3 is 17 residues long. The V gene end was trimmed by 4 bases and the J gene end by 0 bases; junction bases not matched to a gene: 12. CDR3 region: CASSSPGRGQPSYEQYF. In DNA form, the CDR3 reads TGTGCCAGCAGCTCCCCGGGTAGGGGGCAACCCTCCTACGAGCAGTACTTC. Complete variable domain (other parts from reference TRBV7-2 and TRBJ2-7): GAGVSQSPSNKVTEKGKDVELRCDPISGHTALYWYRQSLGQGLEFLIYFQGNSAPDKSGLPSDRFSAERTGGSVSTLTIQRTQQEDSAVYLCASSSPGRGQPSYEQYFGPGTRLTVT.

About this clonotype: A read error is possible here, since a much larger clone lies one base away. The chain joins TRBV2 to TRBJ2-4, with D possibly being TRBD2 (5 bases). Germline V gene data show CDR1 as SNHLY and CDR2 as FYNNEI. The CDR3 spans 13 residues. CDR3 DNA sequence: TGTGCCAGCATCCCCCTAGCCAAAAACAGTCAGTACTTC. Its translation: CASIPLAKNSQYF.

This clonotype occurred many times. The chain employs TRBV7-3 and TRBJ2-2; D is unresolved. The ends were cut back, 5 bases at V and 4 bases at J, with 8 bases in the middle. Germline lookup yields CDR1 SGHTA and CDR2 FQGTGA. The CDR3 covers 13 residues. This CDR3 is CASSPQSTGELFF. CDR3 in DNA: TGTGCCAGCAGCCCCCAGAGCACCGGGGAGCTGTTTTTT.

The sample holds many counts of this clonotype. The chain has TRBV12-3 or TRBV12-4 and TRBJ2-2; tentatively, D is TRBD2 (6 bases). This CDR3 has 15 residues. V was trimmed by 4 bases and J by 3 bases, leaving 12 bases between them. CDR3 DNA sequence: TGTGCCAGCAGTTGGGGAGGAGGAGACACCGGGGAGCTGTTTTTT. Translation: CASSWGGGDTGELFF.